These 22 T cell receptor beta chains share one sample of origin, sequenced in a study of blood T cells in healthy people across ages. The second PCR ran 7 to 11 cycles with a sample-barcoded 5' primer and J-beta primers. TCRdb recomputed calls from the 5' RACE reads with MiXCR, one row per CDR3 protein. This sample has hundreds of thousands of distinct CDR3 sequences, with roughly 50% found just once. Sample: blood. These receptors were collected from a woman aged 55-69 years in good health.

The V call is TRBV11-2, the J call TRBJ2-6; the D is unclear. Looked up from germline, CDR1 is SGHAT and CDR2 is FQNNGV. This CDR3 has 13 amino acids. V dropped 5 bases and J dropped 6 bases, with 8 bases sitting between them. CDR3 nucleotides: TGTGCCAGCAGCCTTCTCGTGGCCAACGTCCTGACTTTC. Translated: CASSLLVANVLTF.

As for this clonotype: An end of the junction differs from the germline gene, which may be a read error. J is TRBJ1-4 and V is TRBV15; no clear D. The CDR3 length is 13 residues. CDR1 is LNHNV and CDR2 is YYDKDF in the germline V gene (reference sequence). This CDR3 reads CATSRDNNEKLFF. The CDR3 DNA reads as TGTGCCACCAGCAGAGATAATAATGAAAAGCTGTTTTTT.

V is TRBV5-6 and J is TRBJ1-2; no clear D. Per the germline V gene, CDR1 is SGHDT and CDR2 is YYEEEE. V shed 0 bases and J shed 8 bases, with 5 bases lying between them. The CDR3 has 11 residues. The CDR3 region is CASSLADGYTF. The CDR3 coding sequence is TGTGCCAGCAGCTTGGCTGACGGCTACACCTTC. Filled out from reference TRBV5-6 and TRBJ1-2, the complete variable domain reads DAGVTQSPTHLIKTRGQQVTLRCSPKSGHDTVSWYQQALGQGPQFIFQYYEEEERQRGNFPDRFSGHQFPNYSSELNVNALLLGDSALYLCASSLADGYTFGSGTRLTVV.

About this clonotype itself: Just one base apart from a much larger clone, this may be a read error. The chain links TRBV10-3 to TRBJ1-2; 7 positions agree with TRBD1. This CDR3 has 13 amino acids. Germline CDR1 ENHRY, CDR2 SYGVKD. Here the CDR3 reads CAISEGQAYGYNF. CDR3 nucleotide sequence: TGTGCCATCAGTGAAGGACAGGCCTATGGCTACAACTTC.

The rearrangement joins TRBV5-1 to TRBJ2-7; 7 bases are shared with TRBD1. The CDR3 covers 12 residues. Trimming took 4 bases from V and 6 from J; bases not matched to a gene: 4. Germline lookup yields CDR1 SGHRS and CDR2 YFSETQ. The CDR3 bases are TGCGCCAGCAGCGACCACAGGGGCGAGCAGTACTTC. This translates into CASSDHRGEQYF.

The V gene is TRBV20-1, the J gene TRBJ2-1; tentative D call: TRBD2 (7 bases). Deletions cut 2 bases from V and 5 bases from J, with 13 bases between. Germline V gene data show CDR1 as DFQATT and CDR2 as SNEGSKA (reference sequence). The CDR3 is 14 amino acids. The CDR3 is CSARRLAGDNEQFF. As DNA, the CDR3 is TGCAGTGCTAGAAGACTAGCAGGGGACAATGAGCAGTTCTTC.

This chain links TRBV6-5 with TRBJ2-1; a weak D match, TRBD2 (7 bases). CDR1 and CDR2 from the germline V gene are MNHEY and SVGAGI. Trimming left V 5 bases short and J 8 bases short, with 13 bases between. The CDR3 runs to 13 residues. The CDR3 reads CASSRGARYEQFF. The CDR3 coding sequence is TGTGCCAGCAGTCGGGGGGCCAGGTATGAGCAGTTCTTC.

The rearrangement joins TRBV5-1 to TRBJ1-4; TRBD1 agrees at 8 bases. Germline CDR1 and CDR2: SGHRS and YFSETQ. The CDR3 totals 14 residues. J lost 6 bases, V lost 3 bases, and 4 bases had no gene match. CDR3 DNA: TGCGCCAGCAGCTCAGGGGGCATTTATGAAAAACTGTTTTTT. The encoded protein is CASSSGGIYEKLFF.

V and J are TRBV6-5 and TRBJ2-7; D could derive from TRBD1 or TRBD2 (5 bases each). The CDR3 spans 14 residues. Germline CDR1 MNHEY, CDR2 SVGAGI. V was clipped by 0 bases and J by 0 bases, with 6 bases between them. CDR3 coding DNA: TGTGCCAGCAGTTACTCGGGACGCTCCTACGAGCAGTACTTC. This translates into CASSYSGRSYEQYF.

V gene TRBV3-1 combines with J gene TRBJ1-6, with 8 bases lining up with TRBD1. CDR3 length: 14 amino acids. Trimming cost V 7 bases and J 10 bases; bases outside gene matches: 9. The germline V gene encodes CDR1 LGHDT and CDR2 YNNKEL (reference sequence). The CDR3 region has the DNA TGTGCCAGCACCCGGACAGGGATAGGATCACCCCTCCACTTT. Its protein product is CASTRTGIGSPLHF.

Concerning this clonotype: The junction departs from germline at one end; a sequencing error may be responsible. The chain has TRBV20-1 and TRBJ1-6; no firm D call. CDR3 length: 14 amino acids. CDR1 is DFQATT and CDR2 is SNEGSKA in the germline V gene (reference sequence). CDR3 sequence reads: CSARPHSDNSPLHF. The CDR3 nucleotides read TGCAGTGCTAGACCCCACTCCGATAATTCACCCCTCCACTTT.

Concerning this clonotype: The junction departs from the called germline gene at one end, perhaps through a read error. This chain connects TRBV27 to TRBJ2-7; 9 positions agree with TRBD2. This CDR3 region has 18 residues. Germline V gives CDR1 MNHEY, CDR2 SMNVEV (reference sequence). The CDR3 region has the DNA TGTGCCAGCAAAGGGCTAGCGGGGAGTGGGTCCCTCGGCTACGAGCTGTACTTC. It specifies CASKGLAGSGSLGYELYF.

Turning to this clonotype: At one end, the junction sequence differs from germline, possibly due to a read error. The J gene is TRBJ1-5, the V gene TRBV28; D perhaps matches TRBD1 (6 bases). Germline V CDR1 and CDR2: MDHEN, SYDVKM. The CDR3 consists of 14 residues. This CDR3 is CACSATGNFQPQHF. The CDR3 DNA reads TGTGCCTGCAGCGCTACAGGGAATTTTCAGCCCCAGCATTTT.

V and J are TRBV9 and TRBJ2-3; tentatively, D is TRBD2 (5 bases). This CDR3 has 16 amino acids. Germline assignment: CDR1 SGDLS and CDR2 YYNGEE. Trimming removed 2 bases from V and 0 bases from J, with 13 bases in between. CDR3 protein: CASSVRGGSSTDTQYF. The DNA of the CDR3 is TGTGCCAGCAGCGTTCGCGGCGGGTCTAGCACAGATACGCAGTATTTT.

This clonotype came up many times. The chain recombines TRBV9 with TRBJ2-1, with a tentative D call TRBD2 (5 bases). Germline CDR1 reads SGDLS; CDR2 reads YYNGEE. The CDR3 has 14 amino acids. Trimming removed 3 bases at V and 9 bases at J, with 16 bases between. In DNA, the CDR3 is TGTGCCAGCAGCGCCGAAGGCCTAGCCGGTGAGCAGTTCTTC. Protein sequence: CASSAEGLAGEQFF.

V and J are TRBV10-3 and TRBJ1-2, with D unclear. Germline CDR1 ENHRY, CDR2 SYGVKD. This CDR3 has 16 amino acids. V was cut by 0 bases and J by 0 bases, with 11 bases left in between. Here the CDR3 DNA reads TGTGCCATCAGTGAGTCCTTAATAATAACTAACTATGGCTACACCTTC. Its translation: CAISESLIITNYGYTF.

This chain joins TRBV4-1 and TRBJ2-1; 7 bases match TRBD2. V trimming: 4 bases; J trimming: 4 bases; junction bases outside the gene matches: 13. Germline lookup yields CDR1 MGHRA and CDR2 YSYEKL. The CDR3 is made up of 17 amino acids. The DNA for the CDR3 is TGCGCCAGCAGCCCCCGGGGTGGGGCGGGAGCTTACAATGAGCAGTTCTTC. Protein sequence: CASSPRGGAGAYNEQFF.

The chain has TRBV27 and TRBJ2-5, with 8 bases fitting TRBD2. The germline V gene encodes CDR1 MNHEY and CDR2 SMNVEV (reference sequence). V was pared by 11 bases and J by 4 bases, with 12 bases of the junction left unmatched. This CDR3 is built from 14 residues. The CDR3 nucleotides are TGTGCCTGCACCAAGACTAGCGCCGGAGAGACCCAGTACTTC. This encodes CACTKTSAGETQYF.

This chain links TRBV20-1 with TRBJ2-2, with 9 bases that match TRBD2. The trim removed 0 bases at V and 6 bases at J, leaving 8 bases unmatched. The CDR3 has 16 amino acids. In germline, CDR1 is DFQATT, CDR2 SNEGSKA (reference sequence). The CDR3 DNA follows: TGCAGTGCTAGAGATAGTAGCGGGAGATGGCCCGGGGAGCTGTTTTTT. Translation gives CSARDSSGRWPGELFF.

The V and J genes are TRBV9 and TRBJ2-5, with D possibly matching TRBD1 (6 bases). The CDR3 consists of 14 residues. Trimming cost V 2 bases and J 11 bases, with 19 bases left between them. Germline CDR1 reads SGDLS; CDR2 reads YYNGEE. The CDR3 reads CASSVRGFSNEQYF. The DNA for the CDR3 is TGTGCCAGCAGCGTTAGGGGGTTTAGCAATGAGCAGTACTTC.

This clonotype occurred once. The gene calls are TRBV7-2 and TRBJ2-7, with D perhaps matching TRBD2 (6 bases). Looked up from germline, CDR1 is SGHTA and CDR2 is FQGNSA. V was cut by 3 bases and J by 2 bases, with 14 bases left in between. This CDR3 is built from 15 residues. DNA for the CDR3: TGTGCCAGCAGCTTGGGCGCGGAGCGGGCCTACGAGCAGTACTTC. It translates to CASSLGAERAYEQYF.

V and J are TRBV5-1 and TRBJ1-6; no clear D gene. Germline V lookup: CDR1 SGHRS, CDR2 YFSETQ. V gave up 2 bases and J gave up 10 bases, with 16 bases separating them. CDR3 length: 15 residues. The CDR3 loop reads CASSFAGNAASPLHF. In DNA, the CDR3 is TGCGCCAGCAGCTTCGCGGGGAATGCTGCGTCACCCCTCCACTTT.